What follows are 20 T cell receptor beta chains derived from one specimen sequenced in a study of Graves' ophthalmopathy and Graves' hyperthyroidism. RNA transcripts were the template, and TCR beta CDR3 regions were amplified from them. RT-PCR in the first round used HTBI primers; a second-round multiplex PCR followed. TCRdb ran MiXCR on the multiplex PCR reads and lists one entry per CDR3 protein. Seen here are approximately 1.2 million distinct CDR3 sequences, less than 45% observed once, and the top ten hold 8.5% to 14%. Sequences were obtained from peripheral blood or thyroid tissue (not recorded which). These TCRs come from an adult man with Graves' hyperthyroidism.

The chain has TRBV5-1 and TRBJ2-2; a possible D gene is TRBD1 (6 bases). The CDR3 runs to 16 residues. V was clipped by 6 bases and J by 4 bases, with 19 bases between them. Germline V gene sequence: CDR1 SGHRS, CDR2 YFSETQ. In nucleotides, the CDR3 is TGCGCCAGCAATCCCGGACGGACAGCCCCCACCGGGGAGCTGTTTTTT. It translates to CASNPGRTAPTGELFF.

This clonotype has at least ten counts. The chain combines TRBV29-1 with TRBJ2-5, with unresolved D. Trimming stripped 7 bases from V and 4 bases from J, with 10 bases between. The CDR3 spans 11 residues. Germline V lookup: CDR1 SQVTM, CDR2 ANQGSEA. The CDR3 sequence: CSGYIGETQYF. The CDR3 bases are TGCAGCGGATACATCGGAGAGACCCAGTACTTC.

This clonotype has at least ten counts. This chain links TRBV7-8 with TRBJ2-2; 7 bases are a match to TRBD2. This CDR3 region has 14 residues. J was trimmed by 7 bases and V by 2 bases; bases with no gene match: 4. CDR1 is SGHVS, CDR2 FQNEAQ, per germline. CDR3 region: CASSLTREGGELFF. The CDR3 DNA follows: TGTGCCAGCAGCTTAACCAGGGAGGGCGGGGAGCTGTTTTTT.

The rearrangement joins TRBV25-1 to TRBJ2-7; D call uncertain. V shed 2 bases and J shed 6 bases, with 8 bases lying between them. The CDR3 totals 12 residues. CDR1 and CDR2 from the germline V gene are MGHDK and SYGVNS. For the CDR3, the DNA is TGTGCCAGCAGTGAAGAGGTTGGCGAGCAGTACTTC. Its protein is CASSEEVGEQYF.

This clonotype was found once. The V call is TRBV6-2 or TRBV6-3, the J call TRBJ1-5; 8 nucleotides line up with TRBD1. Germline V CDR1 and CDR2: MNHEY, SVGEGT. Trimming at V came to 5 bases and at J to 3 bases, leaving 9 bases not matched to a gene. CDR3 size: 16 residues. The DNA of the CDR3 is TGTGCCAGCAGTACCAGGACAGGGTTACACAATCAGCCCCAGCATTTT. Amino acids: CASSTRTGLHNQPQHF.

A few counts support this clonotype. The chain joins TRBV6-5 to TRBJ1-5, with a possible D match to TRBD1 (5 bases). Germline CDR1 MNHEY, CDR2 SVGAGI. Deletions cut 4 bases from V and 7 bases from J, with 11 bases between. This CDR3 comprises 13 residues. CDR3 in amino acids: CASSFREWQPQHF. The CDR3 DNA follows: TGTGCCAGCAGTTTCAGGGAGTGGCAGCCCCAGCATTTT.

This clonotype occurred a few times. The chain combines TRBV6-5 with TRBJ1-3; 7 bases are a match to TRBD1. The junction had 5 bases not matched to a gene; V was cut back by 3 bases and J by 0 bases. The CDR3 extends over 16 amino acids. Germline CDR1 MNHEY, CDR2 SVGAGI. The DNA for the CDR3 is TGTGCCAGCAGTTATGCCGGGACAGCCTCTGGAAACACCATATATTTT. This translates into CASSYAGTASGNTIYF.

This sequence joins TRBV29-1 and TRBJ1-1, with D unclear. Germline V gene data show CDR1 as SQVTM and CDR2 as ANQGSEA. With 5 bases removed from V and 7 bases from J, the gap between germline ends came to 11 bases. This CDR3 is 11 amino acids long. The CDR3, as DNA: TGCAGCGTTTTGTTGCCCCATGAAGCTTTCTTT. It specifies CSVLLPHEAFF.

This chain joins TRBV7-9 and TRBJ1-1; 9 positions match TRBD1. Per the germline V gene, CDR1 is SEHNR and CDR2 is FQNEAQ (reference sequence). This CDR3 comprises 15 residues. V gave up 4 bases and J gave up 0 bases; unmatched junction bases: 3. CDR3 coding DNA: TGTGCCAGCAGCTGGGACAGGGCTGTGAACACTGAAGCTTTCTTT. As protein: CASSWDRAVNTEAFF.

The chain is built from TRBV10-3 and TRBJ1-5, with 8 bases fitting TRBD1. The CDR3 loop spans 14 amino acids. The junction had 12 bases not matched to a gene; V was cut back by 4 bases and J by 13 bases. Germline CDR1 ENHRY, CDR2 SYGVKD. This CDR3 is CAISAGWGRGPQHF. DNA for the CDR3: TGTGCCATCAGTGCAGGGTGGGGCAGGGGGCCTCAGCATTTT.

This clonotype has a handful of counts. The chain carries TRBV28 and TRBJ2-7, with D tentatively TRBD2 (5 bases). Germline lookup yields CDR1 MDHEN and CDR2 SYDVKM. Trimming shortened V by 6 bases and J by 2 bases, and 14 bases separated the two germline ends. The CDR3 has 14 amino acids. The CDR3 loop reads CASSTPSTTYEQYF. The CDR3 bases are TGTGCCAGCAGCACCCCCTCGACTACCTACGAGCAGTACTTC.

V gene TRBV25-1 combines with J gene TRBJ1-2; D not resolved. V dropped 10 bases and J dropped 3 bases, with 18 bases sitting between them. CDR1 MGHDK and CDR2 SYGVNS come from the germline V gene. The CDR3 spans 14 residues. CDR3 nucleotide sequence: TGTGCCACCAACCAGGCTGACGGAGACTATGGCTACACCTTC. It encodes CATNQADGDYGYTF.

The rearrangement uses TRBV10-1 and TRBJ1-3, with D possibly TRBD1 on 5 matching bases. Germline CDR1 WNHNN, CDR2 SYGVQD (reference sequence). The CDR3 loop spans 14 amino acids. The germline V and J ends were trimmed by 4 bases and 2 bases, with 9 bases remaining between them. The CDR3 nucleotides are TGCGCCAGCAGTGGGGGCAGCGCTGGAAACACCATATATTTT. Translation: CASSGGSAGNTIYF.

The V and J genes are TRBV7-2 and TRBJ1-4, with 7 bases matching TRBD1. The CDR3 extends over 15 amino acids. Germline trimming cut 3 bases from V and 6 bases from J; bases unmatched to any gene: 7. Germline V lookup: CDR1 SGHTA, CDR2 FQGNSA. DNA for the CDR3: TGTGCCAGCAGCTTTGGCGGGACAGTAGATGAAAAACTGTTTTTT. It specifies CASSFGGTVDEKLFF.

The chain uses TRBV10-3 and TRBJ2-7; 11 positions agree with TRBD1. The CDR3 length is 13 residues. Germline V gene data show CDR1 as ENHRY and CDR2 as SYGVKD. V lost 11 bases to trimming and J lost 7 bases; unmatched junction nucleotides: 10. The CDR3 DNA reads TGTGCCGGCAGACGGGACAGGGGGACTGAGCAGTACTTC. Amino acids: CAGRRDRGTEQYF.

The CDR3 sequence is CASSQAGVIQETQHF. As DNA, the CDR3 is TGTGCCAGCAGCCAAGCAGGGGTCATCCAAGAGACCCAGCATTTT. The rearrangement uses TRBV14 and TRBJ1-5; D possibly corresponds to TRBD1 (6 bases). Germline CDR1 and CDR2: SGHDN and FVKESK. V shed 1 base and J shed 11 bases, with 18 bases lying between them. The CDR3 contains 15 residues.

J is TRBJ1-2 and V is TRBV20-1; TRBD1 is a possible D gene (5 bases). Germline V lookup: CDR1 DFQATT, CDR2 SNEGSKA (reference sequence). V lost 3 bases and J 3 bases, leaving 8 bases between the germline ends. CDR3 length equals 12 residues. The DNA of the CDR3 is TGCAGTGCTAGGGGGGATTACTATGGCTACACCTTC. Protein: CSARGDYYGYTF.

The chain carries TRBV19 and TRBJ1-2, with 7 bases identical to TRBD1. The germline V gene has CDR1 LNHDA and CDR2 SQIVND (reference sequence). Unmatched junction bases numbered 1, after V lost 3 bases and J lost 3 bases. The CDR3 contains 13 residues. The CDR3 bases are TGTGCCAGTAGTATTACAGGGGACTATGGCTACACCTTC. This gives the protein CASSITGDYGYTF.

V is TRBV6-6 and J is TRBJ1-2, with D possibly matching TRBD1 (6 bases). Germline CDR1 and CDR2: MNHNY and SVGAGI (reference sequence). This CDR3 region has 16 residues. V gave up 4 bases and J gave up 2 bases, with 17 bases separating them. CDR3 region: CASSFSDSLLNYGYTF. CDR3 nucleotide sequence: TGTGCCAGCAGTTTCTCGGACAGTCTTTTAAACTATGGCTACACCTTC.

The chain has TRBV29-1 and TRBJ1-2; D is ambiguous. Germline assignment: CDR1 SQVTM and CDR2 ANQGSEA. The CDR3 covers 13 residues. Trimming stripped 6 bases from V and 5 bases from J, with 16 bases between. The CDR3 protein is CSVASGPGYGYTF. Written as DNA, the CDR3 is TGCAGCGTAGCCAGCGGACCCGGATATGGCTACACCTTC. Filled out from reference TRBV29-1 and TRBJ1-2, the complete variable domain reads SAVISQKPSRDICQRGTSLTIQCQVDSQVTMMFWYRQQPGQSLTLIATANQGSEATYESGFVIDKFPISRPNLTFSTLTVSNMSPEDSSIYLCSVASGPGYGYTFGSGTRLTVV.